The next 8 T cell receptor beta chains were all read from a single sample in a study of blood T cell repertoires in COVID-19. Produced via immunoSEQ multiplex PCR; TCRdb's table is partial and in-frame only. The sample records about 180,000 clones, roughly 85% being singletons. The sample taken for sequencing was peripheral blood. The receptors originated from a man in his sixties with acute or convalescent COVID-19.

As DNA, the CDR3 is TGTGCCAGCAGTGTTGTAGGCAGGGGCTACACCTTC. Its translation is CASSVVGRGYTF. The chain employs TRBV2 and TRBJ1-2; no reliable D call. Deletions cut 4 bases from V and 8 bases from J, with 11 bases between. This CDR3 comprises 12 residues. The V gene's germline CDR1 is SNHLY and CDR2 FYNNEI.

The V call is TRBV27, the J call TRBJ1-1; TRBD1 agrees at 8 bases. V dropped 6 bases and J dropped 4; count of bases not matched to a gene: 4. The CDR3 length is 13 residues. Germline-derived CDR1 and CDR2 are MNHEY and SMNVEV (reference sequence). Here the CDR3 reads CASRRTGSTEAFF. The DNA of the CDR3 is TGTGCCAGCAGACGGACAGGGTCCACTGAAGCTTTCTTT.

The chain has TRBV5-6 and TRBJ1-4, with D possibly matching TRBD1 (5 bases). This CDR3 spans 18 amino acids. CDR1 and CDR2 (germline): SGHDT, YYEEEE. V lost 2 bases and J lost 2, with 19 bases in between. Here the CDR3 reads CASSFIQPQGGTNEKLFF. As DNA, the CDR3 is TGTGCCAGCAGCTTTATACAGCCTCAGGGAGGGACTAATGAAAAACTGTTTTTT. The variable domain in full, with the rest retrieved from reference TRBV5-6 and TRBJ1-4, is DAGVTQSPTHLIKTRGQQVTLRCSPKSGHDTVSWYQQALGQGPQFIFQYYEEEERQRGNFPDRFSGHQFPNYSSELNVNALLLGDSALYLCASSFIQPQGGTNEKLFFGSGTQLSVL.

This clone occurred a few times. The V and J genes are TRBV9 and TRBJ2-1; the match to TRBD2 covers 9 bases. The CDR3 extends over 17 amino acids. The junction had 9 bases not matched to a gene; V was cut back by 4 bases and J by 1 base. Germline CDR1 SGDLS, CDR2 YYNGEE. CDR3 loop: CASSPGRGLASYNEQFF. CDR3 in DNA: TGTGCCAGCAGCCCCGGTAGGGGACTAGCTTCCTACAATGAGCAGTTCTTC.

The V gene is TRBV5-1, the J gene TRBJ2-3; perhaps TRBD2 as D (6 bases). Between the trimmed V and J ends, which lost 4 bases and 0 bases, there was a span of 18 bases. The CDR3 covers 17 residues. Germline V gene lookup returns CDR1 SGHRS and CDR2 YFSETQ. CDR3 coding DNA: TGCGCCAGCAGCCCCCTTCAGATAGCGGCTAGCACAGATACGCAGTATTTT. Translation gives CASSPLQIAASTDTQYF.

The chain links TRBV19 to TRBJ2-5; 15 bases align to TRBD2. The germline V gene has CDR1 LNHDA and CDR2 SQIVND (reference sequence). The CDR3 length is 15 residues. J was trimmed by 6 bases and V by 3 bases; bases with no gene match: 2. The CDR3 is CASSIGTSGRKTQYF. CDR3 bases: TGTGCCAGTAGTATTGGGACTAGCGGGAGGAAGACCCAGTACTTC.

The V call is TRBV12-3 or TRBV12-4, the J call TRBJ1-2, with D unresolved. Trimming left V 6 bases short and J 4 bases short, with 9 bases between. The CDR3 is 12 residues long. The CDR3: CASSRDLYGYTF. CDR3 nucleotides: TGTGCCAGCAGCCGGGATCTCTATGGCTACACCTTC.

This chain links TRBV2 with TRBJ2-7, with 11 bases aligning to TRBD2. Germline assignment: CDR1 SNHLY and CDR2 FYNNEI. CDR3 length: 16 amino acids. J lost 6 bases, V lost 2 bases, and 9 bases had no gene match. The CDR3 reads CASSERVAGGHSEQYF. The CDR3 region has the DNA TGTGCCAGCAGTGAAAGGGTAGCGGGAGGGCATAGCGAGCAGTACTTC.